These 24 T cell receptor beta chains originate from one sample sequenced in a study of cytomegalovirus exposure and HLA in healthy donors. With 60 Vbeta and 13 Jbeta primers, the PCR was carried out. The method was immunoSEQ multiplex PCR; TCRdb's version includes in-frame clones alone and lacks a portion of them. The sample lists about 88,000 clones; 65% to 80% were seen once. The sample consisted of PBMCs. The receptors shown here come from a young woman in good health and CMV-seropositive.

V and J are TRBV6-1 and TRBJ2-7; 7 bases map to TRBD2. V gave up 4 bases and J gave up 6 bases; unmatched junction bases: 9. There are 14 residues in the CDR3. Germline V gene lookup returns CDR1 MNHNS and CDR2 SASEGT. The DNA of the CDR3 is TGTGCCAGCAGTGGGGGGGGAGGAGCGTCCGAGCAGTACTTC. Translation gives CASSGGGGASEQYF.

J is TRBJ2-7 and V is TRBV14; the match to TRBD2 covers 8 bases. The CDR3 has 16 residues. The J segment lost 5 bases and the V segment lost 0 bases, leaving 9 bases of the junction unmatched. Per the germline V gene, CDR1 is SGHDN and CDR2 is FVKESK. CDR3 amino acids: CASSQDRRGRINEQYF. CDR3 DNA sequence: TGTGCCAGCAGCCAAGATCGCCGCGGGAGGATCAACGAGCAGTACTTC.

The rearrangement links TRBV7-2 to TRBJ2-2; no definite D call. This CDR3 region has 11 residues. In germline, CDR1 is SGHTA, CDR2 FQGNSA. V shed 5 bases and J shed 7 bases, with 5 bases lying between them. The CDR3 nucleotides are TGTGCCAGCAGCCGTAACGGGGAGCTGTTTTTT. Translating gives CASSRNGELFF. Together with reference TRBV7-2 and TRBJ2-2, the CDR3 gives the full variable domain: GAGVSQSPSNKVTEKGKDVELRCDPISGHTALYWYRQSLGQGLEFLIYFQGNSAPDKSGLPSDRFSAERTGGSVSTLTIQRTQQEDSAVYLCASSRNGELFFGEGSRLTVL.

This chain uses TRBV14 with TRBJ1-5; tentative D call: TRBD1 (5 bases). Per the germline V gene, CDR1 is SGHDN and CDR2 is FVKESK. Trimming left V 4 bases short and J 6 bases short, with 10 bases between. This CDR3 region has 13 residues. In DNA, the CDR3 is TGTGCCAGCAGCCGGGGGGAGGGTCAGCCCCAGCATTTT. Its protein is CASSRGEGQPQHF. Drawing the rest from reference TRBV14 and TRBJ1-5, the complete variable domain is EAGVTQFPSHSVIEKGQTVTLRCDPISGHDNLYWYRRVMGKEIKFLLHFVKESKQDESGMPNNRFLAERTGGTYSTLKVQPAELEDSGVYFCASSRGEGQPQHFGDGTRLSIL.

The chain employs TRBV6-5 and TRBJ2-3, with TRBD2 identical over 10 bases. The V segment lost 5 bases and the J segment 1 base; nucleotides outside the gene matches: 3. Germline loops: CDR1 MNHEY, CDR2 SVGAGI. The CDR3 is made up of 15 amino acids. Here the CDR3 reads CASSLLAGGTDTQYF. CDR3 sequence (DNA): TGTGCCAGCAGTCTTCTAGCGGGGGGCACAGATACGCAGTATTTT.

This chain uses TRBV10-2 with TRBJ2-2; no firm D call. Deletions cut 4 bases from V and 2 bases from J, with 14 bases between. Germline CDR1 and CDR2: WSHSY and SAAADI. The CDR3 extends over 16 amino acids. CDR3 bases: TGCGCCAGCAGTGTTCCCGCAGGCTCCAACACCGGGGAGCTGTTTTTT. It specifies CASSVPAGSNTGELFF.

The rearrangement links TRBV25-1 to TRBJ2-3; 8 bases line up with TRBD2. This CDR3 comprises 15 residues. V lost 1 base and J lost 1; bases outside the gene matches: 1. Looked up from germline, CDR1 is MGHDK and CDR2 is SYGVNS. CDR3 region: CASSESREGTDTQYF. CDR3 bases: TGTGCCAGCAGTGAATCGCGGGAGGGCACAGATACGCAGTATTTT.

The chain recombines TRBV27 with TRBJ2-5, with TRBD1 identical over 9 bases. V trimming: 2 bases; J trimming: 5 bases; junction bases outside the gene matches: 9. The CDR3 consists of 16 residues. The V gene's germline CDR1 is MNHEY and CDR2 SMNVEV (reference sequence). CDR3 amino acids: CASSLIRDRAKETQYF. For the CDR3, the DNA is TGTGCCAGCAGTTTAATCCGGGACAGGGCTAAGGAGACCCAGTACTTC.

This chain links TRBV11-2 with TRBJ2-7; maybe TRBD1 (6 bases). V was cut by 1 base and J by 4 bases, with 11 bases left in between. This CDR3 has 14 amino acids. Looked up from germline, CDR1 is SGHAT and CDR2 is FQNNGV. This CDR3 is CASSLVPGVYEQYF. The CDR3 DNA sequence: TGTGCCAGCAGCTTAGTCCCAGGGGTATACGAGCAGTACTTC.

The gene calls are TRBV12-5 and TRBJ2-7, with 9 bases matching TRBD2. Per germline, CDR1 LGHNT and CDR2 FRNRAP. CDR3 size: 14 residues. Trimming removed 7 bases from V and 5 bases from J; junction bases left unmatched: 9. CDR3 nucleotide sequence: TGTGCTAGTGCCTATAGCGGGAGAGAGAACGAGCAGTACTTC. Its translation: CASAYSGRENEQYF. Looking up the rest from reference TRBV12-5 and TRBJ2-7 gives the full variable domain: DARVTQTPRHKVTEMGQEVTMRCQPILGHNTVFWYRQTMMQGLELLAYFRNRAPLDDSGMPKDRFSAEMPDATLATLKIQPSEPRDSAVYFCASAYSGRENEQYFGPGTRLTVT.

The chain couples TRBV15 to TRBJ1-1; 9 bases are shared with TRBD1. The germline V gene has CDR1 LNHNV and CDR2 YYDKDF (reference sequence). The V and J ends lost 6 bases and 8 bases, in that order; junction bases with no gene match: 4. CDR3 length equals 12 residues. The DNA for the CDR3 is TGTGCCACCAGAACCGGGACAGGGGAAGCTTTCTTT. Its protein product is CATRTGTGEAFF. The full variable domain, in which reference TRBV15 and TRBJ1-1 provide the parts outside the CDR3, is DAMVIQNPRYQVTQFGKPVTLSCSQTLNHNVMYWYQQKSSQAPKLLFHYYDKDFNNEADTPDNFQSRRPNTSFCFLDIRSPGLGDTAMYLCATRTGTGEAFFGQGTRLTVV.

The chain has TRBV11-3 and TRBJ1-1, with 7 bases lining up with TRBD1. V shed 3 bases, J shed 0 bases, and the junction held 4 bases outside the gene matches. This CDR3 spans 15 amino acids. From germline, CDR1 is SGHNT and CDR2 YENEEA. Written as DNA, the CDR3 is TGTGCCAGCAGCTTGCGACAGGGAATGAACACTGAAGCTTTCTTT. Encoded protein: CASSLRQGMNTEAFF.

V is TRBV7-9 and J is TRBJ2-2; D ambiguous. Germline values: CDR1 SEHNR, CDR2 FQNEAQ (reference sequence). Deletions cut 6 bases from V and 7 bases from J, with 18 bases between. CDR3 length: 15 residues. The CDR3: CASRPPGWVNGELFF. For the CDR3, the DNA is TGTGCCAGCAGGCCCCCGGGTTGGGTTAACGGGGAGCTGTTTTTT.

This clone was seen a handful of times. The rearrangement uses TRBV5-6 and TRBJ2-7; possible D gene TRBD1, 6 bases. This CDR3 is built from 13 residues. Germline CDR1 reads SGHDT; CDR2 reads YYEEEE. The germline V and J ends were trimmed by 2 bases and 5 bases, with 11 bases remaining between them. The CDR3 DNA reads TGTGCCAGCAGCTTACAGGGAGTCCACGAGCAGTACTTC. Translating it yields CASSLQGVHEQYF.

J is TRBJ2-3 and V is TRBV6-4; 9 bases align to TRBD2. Germline loops: CDR1 MRHNA, CDR2 SNTAGT. The CDR3 loop spans 15 amino acids. Trimming cost V 5 bases and J 0 bases; bases outside gene matches: 3. The CDR3 DNA is TGTGCCAGCAGTCTCCTAGCGGGAAGCACAGATACGCAGTATTTT. This encodes CASSLLAGSTDTQYF.

The chain uses TRBV2 and TRBJ1-6, with a tentative D call TRBD1 (6 bases). The CDR3 runs 15 residues. Trimming pared 7 bases from V and 9 bases from J, leaving 19 bases between. CDR1 and CDR2 (germline): SNHLY, FYNNEI. CDR3 protein: CASTTETGKGSPLHF. In nucleotides, the CDR3 is TGTGCCAGCACAACCGAAACAGGGAAGGGTTCACCCCTCCACTTT.

In DNA, the CDR3 is TGTGCCAGCAGCTCTCCCGGGGGGGGGCAAGAGACCCAGTACTTC. Protein: CASSSPGGGQETQYF. The V call is TRBV11-2, the J call TRBJ2-5; 8 bases line up with TRBD2. V lost 4 bases and J lost 2; bases outside the gene matches: 6. Germline CDR1 is SGHAT and CDR2 is FQNNGV. This CDR3 region has 15 residues.

This clone was counted between two and nine times. This chain links TRBV19 with TRBJ1-5; 9 nucleotides match TRBD1. CDR1 and CDR2 (germline): LNHDA, SQIVND (reference sequence). Losses at the gene ends were 3 bases for V and 7 bases for J; bases not matched to a gene: 7. The CDR3 is 15 residues long. CDR3 coding DNA: TGTGCCAGTAGTATGGAAGACAGGGGGGGACAGCCCCAGCATTTT. It encodes CASSMEDRGGQPQHF. The complete variable domain, with remaining parts taken from reference TRBV19 and TRBJ1-5, reads DGGITQSPKYLFRKEGQNVTLSCEQNLNHDAMYWYRQDPGQGLRLIYYSQIVNDFQKGDIAEGYSVSREKKESFPLTVTSAQKNPTAFYLCASSMEDRGGQPQHFGDGTRLSIL.

V gene TRBV5-6 combines with J gene TRBJ2-1, with 8 bases matching TRBD1. The CDR3 sequence is 15 residues long. Germline V gives CDR1 SGHDT, CDR2 YYEEEE. Trimming at V came to 4 bases and at J to 7 bases, leaving 10 bases not matched to a gene. Written as DNA, the CDR3 is TGTGCCAGCAGCGTTCCAGGGGGCGCTCAGAATGAGCAGTTCTTC. Translated: CASSVPGGAQNEQFF.

The rearrangement uses TRBV18 and TRBJ2-1, with 15 bases aligning to TRBD2. The CDR3 sequence is 15 residues long. After removal of 5 bases from V and 10 bases from J, the junction contained 6 bases not matched to a gene. Looked up from germline, CDR1 is KGHSH and CDR2 is LQKENI. Here the CDR3 reads CASSSGLAGGPEQFF. CDR3 DNA: TGTGCCAGCTCATCAGGACTAGCGGGGGGGCCCGAGCAGTTCTTC. The whole variable domain, filled in from reference TRBV18 and TRBJ2-1, reads NAGVMQNPRHLVRRRGQEARLRCSPMKGHSHVYWYRQLPEEGLKFMVYLQKENIIDESGMPKERFSAEFPKEGPSILRIQQVVRGDSAAYFCASSSGLAGGPEQFFGPGTRLTVL.

This chain uses TRBV5-8 with TRBJ1-4; 7 nucleotides align to TRBD1. This CDR3 spans 17 amino acids. Germline lookup yields CDR1 SGHTS and CDR2 YDEGEE. The J segment lost 8 bases and the V segment lost 0 bases, leaving 13 bases of the junction unmatched. The CDR3 DNA follows: TGTGCCAGCAGCTTGGGCGGGACAGCGCACCTCAGGGAAAAACTGTTTTTT. The encoded protein is CASSLGGTAHLREKLFF.

The V call is TRBV4-1, the J call TRBJ1-4; no firm D call. CDR1 MGHRA and CDR2 YSYEKL come from the germline V gene. Trimming took off 1 base at V and 4 bases at J, with 7 bases between the two ends. This CDR3 is 14 amino acids long. CDR3 in DNA: TGCGCCAGCAGCCAAGGAGGGTATAATGAAAAACTGTTTTTT. Translation gives CASSQGGYNEKLFF.

The chain employs TRBV29-1 and TRBJ2-7, with 10 nucleotides matching TRBD1. V was clipped by 3 bases and J by 4 bases; unmatched bases: 3. This CDR3 is built from 13 residues. From germline, CDR1 is SQVTM and CDR2 ANQGSEA. The CDR3 loop is CSVERQGAYEQYF. The CDR3 nucleotides are TGCAGCGTTGAGAGACAGGGGGCATACGAGCAGTACTTC.

The V gene is TRBV15, the J gene TRBJ1-2; D uncertain. The V end was cut by 0 bases, the J end by 4 bases, with 6 bases between. Germline CDR1 and CDR2: LNHNV and YYDKDF (reference sequence). The CDR3 consists of 13 residues. CDR3 sequence: CATSRESLYGYTF. The CDR3 coding sequence is TGTGCCACCAGCAGAGAGAGTCTCTATGGCTACACCTTC.